A single sample is the source of the 15 T cell receptor beta chains below, sequenced in a study of blood T cell repertoires in COVID-19. Assay used: immunoSEQ multiplex PCR; TCRdb lists only in-frame clones, some missing. The profile shows about 130,000 clones, around 89% of them singletons. Sequencing was carried out using peripheral blood. These receptors were taken from a man aged 45-60 years with active or convalescent COVID-19.

The chain combines TRBV5-1 with TRBJ2-7; TRBD2 might be the D (7 bases). The CDR3 covers 14 residues. Per germline, CDR1 SGHRS and CDR2 YFSETQ. The germline V and J ends were trimmed by 4 bases and 4 bases, with 15 bases remaining between them. The CDR3 protein is CASSPGGGGYEQYF. CDR3 sequence (DNA): TGCGCCAGCAGCCCCGGAGGGGGGGGGTACGAGCAGTACTTC.

This chain links TRBV29-1 with TRBJ1-3; 9 bases agree with TRBD1. CDR1 is SQVTM, CDR2 ANQGSEA, per germline. The V segment lost 7 bases and the J segment 3 bases; nucleotides outside the gene matches: 1. The CDR3 consists of 12 residues. CDR3 sequence: CSADRGGNTIYF. CDR3 sequence (DNA): TGCAGCGCGGACAGGGGTGGAAACACCATATATTTT.

This chain uses TRBV30 with TRBJ2-7, with D perhaps TRBD1 (5 bases). Germline V lookup: CDR1 GTSNPN, CDR2 SVGIG (reference sequence). The V gene lost 3 bases and the J gene lost 5 bases, with 14 bases spanning the gap. The CDR3 length is 13 residues. The CDR3 is CAWRATVRDEQYF. CDR3 in DNA: TGTGCCTGGAGAGCGACAGTAAGGGACGAGCAGTACTTC.

V is TRBV19 and J is TRBJ2-1; a weak D match, TRBD1 (5 bases). The CDR3 runs 15 residues. Trimming removed 2 bases from V and 3 bases from J, with 11 bases in between. Germline CDR1 reads LNHDA; CDR2 reads SQIVND (reference sequence). CDR3 residues: CASSISQGFYNEQFF. The CDR3 nucleotides are TGTGCCAGTAGTATAAGTCAGGGATTCTACAATGAGCAGTTCTTC. Full variable domain (outside the CDR3, taken from reference TRBV19 and TRBJ2-1): DGGITQSPKYLFRKEGQNVTLSCEQNLNHDAMYWYRQDPGQGLRLIYYSQIVNDFQKGDIAEGYSVSREKKESFPLTVTSAQKNPTAFYLCASSISQGFYNEQFFGPGTRLTVL.

The rearrangement joins TRBV29-1 to TRBJ2-7; D uncertain. V was shortened by 4 bases and J by 0 bases, with 7 bases between the two germline ends. In germline, CDR1 is SQVTM, CDR2 ANQGSEA. The CDR3 contains 12 residues. In DNA, the CDR3 is TGCAGCGTTGTCACGGTCTCCTACGAGCAGTACTTC. It yields the protein CSVVTVSYEQYF.

The chain employs TRBV7-6 and TRBJ1-6, with D tentatively TRBD1 (6 bases). Germline-derived CDR1 and CDR2 are SGHVS and FNYEAQ. Trimming pared 0 bases from V and 8 bases from J, leaving 20 bases between. There are 18 residues in the CDR3. CDR3 in DNA: TGTGCCAGCAGCTTAGCGTCCTCGGACAGACCACCATATTCACCCCTCCACTTT. This sequence encodes CASSLASSDRPPYSPLHF.

V is TRBV11-2 and J is TRBJ2-5; tentatively, D is TRBD1 (6 bases). V was clipped by 5 bases and J by 5 bases, with 15 bases between them. The germline gives CDR1 SGHAT, CDR2 FQNNGV. The CDR3 is 14 amino acids. This CDR3 is CASSVGTTGETQYF. The DNA for the CDR3 is TGTGCCAGCAGCGTCGGGACAACTGGGGAGACCCAGTACTTC.

The chain recombines TRBV14 with TRBJ1-3; D unresolved. Trimming shortened V by 1 base and J by 0 bases, and 10 bases separated the two germline ends. The germline CDR1 and CDR2 sequences are SGHDN and FVKESK. The CDR3 runs to 16 residues. Written as DNA, the CDR3 is TGTGCCAGCAGCCAAGTTGGCGGAAGCTCTGGAAACACCATATATTTT. It yields the protein CASSQVGGSSGNTIYF.

The chain has TRBV30 and TRBJ1-4; 9 nucleotides line up with TRBD1. This CDR3 has 15 amino acids. From germline, CDR1 is GTSNPN and CDR2 SVGIG (reference sequence). The junction had 10 bases not matched to a gene; V was cut back by 4 bases and J by 7 bases. The CDR3 region has the DNA TGTGCCTGGACTTCTCGACAGGGGGTTTTTGAAAAACTGTTTTTT. This translates into CAWTSRQGVFEKLFF.

The chain recombines TRBV3-1 (or the pseudogene TRBV3-2) with TRBJ1-1, with D hard to call. V was shortened by 0 bases and J by 4 bases, with 9 bases between the two germline ends. The length of the CDR3 is 14 residues. Germline V lookup: CDR1 LGHDT, CDR2 YNNKEL (reference sequence). As DNA, the CDR3 is TGTGCCAGCAGCCAAGACCGGGTGGGCACTGAAGCTTTCTTT. It specifies CASSQDRVGTEAFF.

V gene TRBV4-2 combines with J gene TRBJ2-3; a weak D match, TRBD1 (6 bases). The germline CDR1 and CDR2 sequences are LGHNA and YNFKEQ. There are 13 residues in the CDR3. V was shortened by 5 bases and J by 9 bases, with 15 bases between the two germline ends. The CDR3 DNA is TGTGCCAGCAGCGCCTTGCCAGGGGCGACGCAGTATTTT. It yields the protein CASSALPGATQYF.

The chain combines TRBV11-2 with TRBJ2-3, with TRBD2 matching 9 bases. Germline CDR1 reads SGHAT; CDR2 reads FQNNGV. The V gene end was trimmed by 2 bases and the J gene end by 4 bases; junction bases not matched to a gene: 10. CDR3 size: 17 residues. The CDR3 loop is CASSLHVGTSLPDTQYF. The DNA for the CDR3 is TGTGCCAGCAGCTTACACGTCGGGACTAGCCTCCCAGATACGCAGTATTTT.

This chain links TRBV20-1 with TRBJ2-3, with TRBD2 matching over 8 bases. V shed 3 bases, J shed 6 bases, and the junction held 14 bases outside the gene matches. CDR1 is DFQATT and CDR2 is SNEGSKA in the germline V gene (reference sequence). The CDR3 runs 16 residues. For the CDR3, the DNA is TGCAGTGCTAGTAGCCCAGGTCCAGCGGGAGACGATACGCAGTATTTT. Protein product: CSASSPGPAGDDTQYF.

The chain combines TRBV5-1 with TRBJ2-3; 10 nucleotides match TRBD2. CDR1 is SGHRS and CDR2 is YFSETQ in the germline V gene. V gave up 0 bases and J gave up 0 bases; unmatched junction bases: 4. The CDR3 has 17 residues. The DNA of the CDR3 is TGCGCCAGCAGCTTGGGTCTAGCGGGAGTTAGCACAGATACGCAGTATTTT. It codes for CASSLGLAGVSTDTQYF.

The chain is built from TRBV5-1 and TRBJ2-7, with 11 nucleotides matching TRBD1. J gave up 1 base and V 4 bases, and 4 bases lay outside the gene matches. CDR1 and CDR2 (germline): SGHRS, YFSETQ. The CDR3 has 15 amino acids. CDR3: CASSVGQGASYEQYF. The DNA for the CDR3 is TGCGCCAGCAGCGTCGGACAGGGGGCTTCCTACGAGCAGTACTTC.